This T cell receptor (beta chain) was recovered during a study of blood T cell repertoires in COVID-19 (dated by TCRdb to the early 2020s). In the study overall: Samples from collaborators originated in the United States, Italy and Spain and spanned both the acute and convalescent phases of COVID-19. The samples were drawn from two sources: the first 160 participants of the ongoing ImmuneRACE study, and fewer than 1,500 subjects contributed by 6 global collaborators. Deeply sampled blood TCRbeta repertoires from subjects exposed to, actively infected with, or recovered from COVID-19 were included in the dataset. The repertoires were released in a freely available public database meant as a resource for research on the immune response to SARS-CoV-2. The prospective study material was composed of cDNA or gDNA derived from T cells, B-cell-depleted T cells, or PBMCs. The sample metadata nearly always contained a de-identified subject ID, COVID-19 status, age in years and sex. HLA class I and class II types, where available, came from metadata supplied by the sample provider rather than from assay-based typing.

TCRbeta CDR3 regions were amplified from genomic DNA by means of the immunoSEQ Assay, a bias-controlled multiplex PCR. The authors processed their data as follows. Nucleated cell counts per sample were estimated from amplification of reference gene primers within the assay. To quantify the absolute abundance of each unique TCRbeta CDR3 rearrangement, sequence reads were collapsed and filtered. For each sample, productive Simpson clonality was calculated by taking the square root of Simpson's diversity index across productive rearrangements. This immuneACCESS table, as held by TCRdb, lists in-frame sequences with V and J called but not all clones. Of the missing ones, under half trace to an unresolved V gene in checked studies; the others have no known cause. V and J calls and clone size are those listed in that table; D and trimming were worked out from the DNA. The table for this sample lists about 160,000 clones; roughly 90% of them were counted only once. The top ten constitute approximately 0.48% of the sample.

What the study reported, not specific to this receptor: The quantity of clinical and demographic metadata differed by source and by participant and was supplied without curation.

On this clone itself: Its antigen remains undetermined. Base quality data are lacking; no much larger clone is found one base away.

Inclusive of the bounding cysteine and phenylalanine, the CDR3 is 14 residues long. The CDR3 DNA has 42 bases and is translated from base 1. The germline V gene (reference sequence) yields GTSNPN for CDR1 and SVGIG for CDR2. Trimming removed 0 bases from V and 4 bases from J, leaving 12 bases between the germline ends. Collaborating institutions collected whole blood in K2EDTA tubes following their own protocols. For TCRbeta analysis, collaborator samples were shipped as frozen whole blood, as isolated PBMCs, or as DNA extracted from either sample type. Recombination connected TRBV30 to TRBJ1-1; the D segment could be TRBD1, given 5 matching bases. The sequence was obtained from a man aged 50 to 59 with acute or convalescent COVID-19. Sequenced: peripheral blood. The CDR3 sequence is CAWSVDSFSTEAFF. The nucleotide sequence reads TGTGCCTGGAGTGTCGACAGTTTCTCCACTGAAGCTTTCTTT.